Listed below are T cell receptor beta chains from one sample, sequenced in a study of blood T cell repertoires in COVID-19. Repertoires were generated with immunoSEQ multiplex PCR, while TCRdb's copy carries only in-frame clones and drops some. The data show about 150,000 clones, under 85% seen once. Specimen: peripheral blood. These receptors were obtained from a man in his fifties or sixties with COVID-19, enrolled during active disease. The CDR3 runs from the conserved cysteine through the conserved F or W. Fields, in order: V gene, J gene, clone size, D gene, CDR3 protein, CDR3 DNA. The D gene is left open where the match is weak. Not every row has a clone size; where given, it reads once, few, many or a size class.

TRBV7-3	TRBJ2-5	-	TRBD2	CASRTGGETQYF	TGTGCCAGCAGGACCGGGGGGGAGACCCAGTACTTC
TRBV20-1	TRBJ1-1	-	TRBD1	CRPGTAEAFF	TGCAGACCCGGGACAGCTGAAGCTTTCTTT
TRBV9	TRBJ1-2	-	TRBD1	CASSVDRGLERTF	TGTGCCAGCAGCGTAGACAGGGGTTTGGAAAGAACCTTC
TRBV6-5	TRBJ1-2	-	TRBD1	CAIRQGNYGYTF	TGTGCCATCAGACAGGGCAACTATGGCTACACCTTC
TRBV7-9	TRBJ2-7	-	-	CASSFWGDGSYEQYF	TGTGCCAGCAGCTTTTGGGGGGACGGATCCTACGAGCAGTACTTC
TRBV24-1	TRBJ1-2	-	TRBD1	CATSDNSGQGVGYTF	TGTGCCACCAGTGACAACTCGGGACAGGGGGTAGGCTACACCTTC
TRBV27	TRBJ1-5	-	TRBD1	CASSLLGQGPRVNQPQHF	TGTGCCAGCAGTTTATTGGGACAGGGGCCTCGGGTTAATCAGCCCCAGCATTTT
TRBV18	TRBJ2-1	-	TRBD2	CASSPIREGEQFF	TGTGCCAGCTCCCCGATCAGGGAGGGTGAGCAGTTCTTC
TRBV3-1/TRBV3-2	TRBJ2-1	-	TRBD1	CASSPWTGEVLGEQFF	TGTGCCAGCAGCCCCTGGACAGGGGAGGTCTTGGGTGAGCAGTTCTTC
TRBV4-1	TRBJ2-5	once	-	CASSQGELAETQYF	TGCGCCAGCAGCCAAGGCGAACTAGCAGAGACCCAGTACTTC
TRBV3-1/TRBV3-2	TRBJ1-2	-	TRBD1	CASSQQQGAYGYTF	TGTGCCAGCAGCCAACAACAGGGGGCCTATGGCTACACCTTC
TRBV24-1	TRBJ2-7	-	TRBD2	CATSAGGKYEQYF	TGTGCCACCTCAGCGGGAGGAAAGTACGAGCAGTACTTC
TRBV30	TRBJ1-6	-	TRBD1	CAWSRQGSSPLHF	TGTGCCTGGAGTAGACAGGGGAGCTCACCCCTCCACTTT
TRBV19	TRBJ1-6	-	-	CASSPLPTPSSPLHF	TGTGCCAGTAGTCCTCTCCCGACGCCTAGTTCACCCCTCCACTTT
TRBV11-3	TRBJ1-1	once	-	CASSASRGPNTEAFF	TGTGCCAGCAGCGCCTCCAGGGGCCCGAACACTGAAGCTTTCTTT
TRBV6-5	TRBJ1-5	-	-	CASRPGQTSNQPQHF	TGTGCCAGCCGCCCCGGACAGACGAGCAATCAGCCCCAGCATTTT
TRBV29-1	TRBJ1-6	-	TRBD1	CSVVDRGRSLHF	TGCAGCGTGGTTGACAGGGGAAGATCCCTCCACTTT
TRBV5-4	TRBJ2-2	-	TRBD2	CASSPPGLAGVGGELFF	TGTGCCAGCAGCCCGCCGGGACTAGCGGGAGTTGGCGGGGAGCTGTTTTTT
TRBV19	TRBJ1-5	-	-	CASSIGTTSNQPQHF	TGTGCCAGTAGTATTGGGACAACAAGCAATCAGCCCCAGCATTTT
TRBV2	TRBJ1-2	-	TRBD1	CARTPPLGDRGKTNYGYTF	TGTGCCAGAACCCCACCGCTCGGGGACAGGGGAAAAACTAACTATGGCTACACCTTC
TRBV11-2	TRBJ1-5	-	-	CASSLDRQPNQPQHF	TGTGCCAGCAGCTTAGACAGACAGCCCAATCAGCCCCAGCATTTT
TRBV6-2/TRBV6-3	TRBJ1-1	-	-	CASSFRGLKNTEAFF	TGTGCCAGCAGTTTCAGGGGTTTGAAGAACACTGAAGCTTTCTTT